Shown below are 4 T cell receptor beta chains from a single sample sequenced in a study of cytomegalovirus exposure and HLA in healthy donors. The PCR had 60 Vbeta and 13 Jbeta primers. Using immunoSEQ multiplex PCR, the repertoire was profiled, and TCRdb retains in-frame clones only, with some absent. The profile shows under 85,000 clones, 60% to 85% of them singletons. Sequencing was done on a sample of PBMCs. These receptors came from a man aged 40-49 years in good health and CMV-seronegative.

The V and J genes are TRBV5-6 and TRBJ2-3, with 7 bases aligning to TRBD2. Trimming took 3 bases from V and 0 from J; bases not matched to a gene: 4. The CDR3 is 15 amino acids. The germline CDR1 and CDR2 sequences are SGHDT and YYEEEE. The CDR3 DNA is TGTGCCAGCAGCTCAGGACTAGGGAGCACAGATACGCAGTATTTT. This encodes CASSSGLGSTDTQYF.

This clone came up once. The chain links TRBV6-1 to TRBJ2-7, with a weak D call TRBD2 (5 bases). Germline V gene sequence: CDR1 MNHNS, CDR2 SASEGT. V was pared by 7 bases and J by 3 bases, with 13 bases between. The CDR3 has 13 amino acids. The chain's CDR3 is CASTPGMGYEQYF. In DNA form, the CDR3 reads TGTGCCAGCACCCCGGGAATGGGCTACGAGCAGTACTTC.

The rearrangement joins TRBV12-5 to TRBJ1-1, with D perhaps matching TRBD1 (5 bases). From germline, CDR1 is LGHNT and CDR2 FRNRAP. V lost 1 base and J lost 11, with 11 bases in between. This CDR3 spans 12 amino acids. This CDR3 reads CASGLDSGLAFF. The DNA of the CDR3 is TGTGCTAGTGGTTTGGATTCAGGGTTGGCTTTCTTT.

This clone was observed a single time. The gene calls are TRBV5-6 and TRBJ1-5; TRBD1 might be the D (5 bases). The CDR3 loop spans 15 amino acids. From germline, CDR1 is SGHDT and CDR2 YYEEEE. The germline V and J ends were trimmed by 1 base and 7 bases, with 15 bases remaining between them. The CDR3 is CASSLQGRSGQPQHF. The CDR3 coding sequence is TGTGCCAGCAGCTTGCAGGGCAGGTCTGGACAGCCCCAGCATTTT.